This record looks at one T cell receptor (beta chain) sequence and its context. Assay: immunoSEQ multiplex PCR; the TCRdb copy retains only in-frame clones and omits some. The repertoire consists of hundreds of thousands of clones, with roughly 90% occurring once and the leading ten covering 0.01%. This specimen belongs to a study of shared T cell receptors in the human thymus. Germline assignment: CDR1 GTSNPN and CDR2 SVGIG (reference sequence). The CDR3 is made up of 12 amino acids. Trimming cost V 6 bases and J 4 bases, with 10 bases left between them. The data were also submitted as part of a second study, on human thymus T cells. That study reports: Thymic and blood repertoires appeared to carry a bias in their V and J gene usage.

The receptor was isolated from a boy in the first two years of life with a congenital heart defect. V gene TRBV30 combines with J gene TRBJ2-1; D call uncertain. What was sequenced was thymocytes. DNA of the CDR3: TGTGCCTGTTCCGCGACTTACAATGAGCAGTTCTTC. This encodes CACSATYNEQFF. The full variable domain, completed using reference TRBV30 and TRBJ2-1, is SQTIHQWPATLVQPVGSPLSLECTVEGTSNPNLYWYRQAAGRGLQLLFYSVGIGQISSEVPQNLSASRPQDRQFILSSKKLLLSDSGFYLCACSATYNEQFFGPGTRLTVL.